These 24 T cell receptor beta chains came from one sample sequenced in a study of T-cell reconstitution after alpha-beta-depleted transplantation in children. A TCRbeta library incorporating unique molecular identifiers was prepared. TCRdb redid the calling of the PCR reads with MiXCR, one entry per CDR3 protein. The sample contains some 500,000 distinct CDR3 sequences, 15% to 20% of which appear only once. Sequenced here: PBMCs from the stem cell graft donor, sampled from the stem cell graft. These receptors were taken from a human donor who donated a stem cell graft to a child with acute lymphoblastic leukemia.

The chain has TRBV11-3 and TRBJ2-7, with 10 bases aligning to TRBD1. Germline V lookup: CDR1 SGHNT, CDR2 YENEEA. CDR3 length: 17 amino acids. The trim removed 5 bases at V and 3 bases at J, leaving 13 bases unmatched. The chain's CDR3 is CASSTHAAGTGVYEQYF. In DNA form, the CDR3 reads TGTGCCAGCAGCACCCACGCAGCCGGGACAGGGGTCTACGAGCAGTACTTC.

The gene calls are TRBV12-3 or TRBV12-4 and TRBJ2-6; D is undetermined. The CDR3 sequence is 15 residues long. Trimming took off 3 bases at V and 4 bases at J, with 10 bases between the two ends. In DNA, the CDR3 is TGTGCCAGCAGTTTGCGGTTCAACGGGGCCAACGTCCTGACTTTC. Protein product: CASSLRFNGANVLTF.

This clonotype was detected only a few times. This rearrangement joins TRBV20-1 to TRBJ2-2; D call uncertain. The CDR3 extends over 12 amino acids. V was pared by 2 bases and J by 7 bases, with 8 bases between. CDR1 and CDR2 (germline): DFQATT, SNEGSKA (reference sequence). CDR3 residues: CSARPIGGELFF. The CDR3 DNA is TGCAGTGCTAGACCTATAGGCGGGGAGCTGTTTTTT.

This chain links TRBV9 with TRBJ2-3; D could derive from TRBD1 or TRBD2 (5 bases each). The CDR3 runs 16 residues. Germline CDR1 reads SGDLS; CDR2 reads YYNGEE. The germline V and J ends were trimmed by 6 bases and 4 bases, with 21 bases remaining between them. The CDR3 coding sequence is TGTGCCAGCACCGCGGTCGGCTATTTGGGGGCAGATACGCAGTATTTT. Protein: CASTAVGYLGADTQYF.

This sequence joins TRBV2 and TRBJ2-5; 8 nucleotides match TRBD1. In germline, CDR1 is SNHLY, CDR2 FYNNEI. V shed 5 bases and J 5 bases; nucleotides not matched to a gene: 10. The CDR3 consists of 15 residues. For the CDR3, the DNA is TGTGCCAGCAGTCCCGGACAGGGTATGGGGGAGACCCAGTACTTC. It yields the protein CASSPGQGMGETQYF. The variable domain in full, with the rest retrieved from reference TRBV2 and TRBJ2-5, is EPEVTQTPSHQVTQMGQEVILRCVPISNHLYFYWYRQILGQKVEFLVSFYNNEISEKSEIFDDQFSVERPDGSNFTLKIRSTKLEDSAMYFCASSPGQGMGETQYFGPGTRLLVL.

The rearrangement joins TRBV5-6 to TRBJ2-1; the match to TRBD2 covers 12 bases. This CDR3 is built from 15 residues. Germline CDR1 SGHDT, CDR2 YYEEEE. V shed 7 bases and J 6 bases; nucleotides not matched to a gene: 8. The CDR3, as DNA: TGTGCCAGCTGGCCCGGACTAGCGGGATTCAATGAGCAGTTCTTC. Protein: CASWPGLAGFNEQFF.

This chain connects TRBV2 to TRBJ2-7; D possibly corresponds to TRBD1 (5 bases). CDR1 is SNHLY and CDR2 is FYNNEI in the germline V gene. This CDR3 region has 14 residues. Trimming took off 2 bases at V and 2 bases at J, with 10 bases between the two ends. The CDR3 region has the DNA TGTGCCAGCAGTGAACAGGGAATCACCTACGAGCAGTACTTC. Protein: CASSEQGITYEQYF.

The CDR3 loop is CASSKASGRNNSPLHF. DNA for the CDR3: TGTGCCAGCAGCAAAGCGTCGGGACGGAATAATTCACCCCTCCACTTT. This chain links TRBV21-1 with TRBJ1-6; the D call of TRBD1 is as the table states it, not checked on the DNA. TRBV21-1 is termed a pseudogene. CDR3 length: 16 amino acids.

The chain employs TRBV13 and TRBJ2-7; no reliable D call. The germline CDR1 and CDR2 sequences are PRHDT and FYEKMQ (reference sequence). The CDR3 has 12 residues. V was trimmed by 4 bases and J by 6 bases, leaving 10 bases between them. CDR3 loop: CASSSGSAEQYF. For the CDR3, the DNA is TGTGCCAGCAGCTCCGGGTCGGCCGAGCAGTACTTC.

This clonotype was seen repeatedly, ten times or more. The rearrangement links TRBV4-1 to TRBJ2-2; D is ambiguous. Trimming removed 0 bases at V and 8 bases at J, with 4 bases between. The CDR3 runs 12 residues. Germline V CDR1 and CDR2: MGHRA, YSYEKL. The CDR3 nucleotides are TGCGCCAGCAGCCAAGATCTGGGGGAGCTGTTTTTT. Translated, it gives CASSQDLGELFF.

The gene calls are TRBV12-3 or TRBV12-4 and TRBJ1-1, with no clear D. The CDR3 has 15 amino acids. The V and J ends lost 7 bases and 11 bases respectively, with 26 bases between them. Here the CDR3 DNA reads TGTGCCAGCACCCTCGAGGTCAGGACTCCCATCAACGCTTTCTTT. This encodes CASTLEVRTPINAFF.

This clonotype came up a few times. DNA of the CDR3: TGTGCCAGCAGTGGGAACGAGCAGTACTTC. It codes for CASSGNEQYF. The rearrangement links TRBV6-2 or TRBV6-3 to TRBJ2-7, with D unresolved. Per germline, CDR1 MNHEY and CDR2 SVGEGT. This CDR3 is 10 amino acids long. V lost 5 bases and J lost 5, with 4 bases in between.

The chain links TRBV25-1 to TRBJ2-2; D possibly corresponds to TRBD2 (6 bases). Germline CDR1 is MGHDK and CDR2 is SYGVNS. The V gene lost 8 bases and the J gene lost 0 bases, with 13 bases spanning the gap. This CDR3 contains 15 residues. CDR3 nucleotides: TGTGCCAGCGCCGTCCCGGGGGCGAACACCGGGGAGCTGTTTTTT. It specifies CASAVPGANTGELFF.

The CDR3 region is CASSLKREVNYNEQFF. CDR3 sequence (DNA): TGTGCCAGCAGCTTAAAGCGGGAGGTGAACTACAATGAGCAGTTCTTC. The chain recombines TRBV11-1 with TRBJ2-1; 9 nucleotides line up with TRBD2. V lost 2 bases and J lost 3; bases outside the gene matches: 5. The CDR3 is made up of 16 amino acids. The germline V gene has CDR1 SGHAT and CDR2 FQDESV (reference sequence).

This clonotype came up a few times. CDR3 region: CATSREGLGTNYGYTF. DNA for the CDR3: TGTGCCACCAGCAGAGAGGGATTGGGTACTAACTATGGCTACACCTTC. The chain uses TRBV15 and TRBJ1-2; D call uncertain. The germline gives CDR1 LNHNV, CDR2 YYDKDF (reference sequence). V lost 0 bases, J lost 0 bases, and 11 bases lay in between. The CDR3 is 16 amino acids.

This clonotype has more than one count but fewer than ten. The chain uses TRBV4-2 and TRBJ2-7; D is ambiguous. The CDR3 has 14 residues. Germline assignment: CDR1 LGHNA and CDR2 YNFKEQ. Trimming removed 3 bases at V and 5 bases at J, with 14 bases between. For the CDR3, the DNA is TGTGCCAGCAGCCACGGCCCCCAAACCGACGAGCAGTACTTC. This codes for CASSHGPQTDEQYF.

This clonotype came up a few times. This chain joins TRBV4-1 and TRBJ1-6, with a tentative D call TRBD1 (5 bases). The CDR3 totals 13 residues. V was clipped by 4 bases and J by 8 bases, with 9 bases between them. Per the germline V gene, CDR1 is MGHRA and CDR2 is YSYEKL. The CDR3 nucleotides read TGCGCCAGCAGCCGTCCGGGACATTCACCCCTCCACTTT. Its translation is CASSRPGHSPLHF.

The chain links TRBV6-1 to TRBJ2-5; D remains unclear. CDR3 length: 12 residues. In germline, CDR1 is MNHNS, CDR2 SASEGT. V lost 0 bases, J lost 4 bases, and 3 bases lay in between. CDR3: CASSEAAETQYF. Here the CDR3 DNA reads TGTGCCAGCAGTGAAGCCGCAGAGACCCAGTACTTC.

This clonotype has only a few counts. The genes are TRBV7-9 and TRBJ2-7; D tentatively reads TRBD1 or TRBD2 (5 bases each). The CDR3 consists of 17 residues. Germline CDR1 SEHNR, CDR2 FQNEAQ (reference sequence). V was clipped by 5 bases and J by 4 bases, with 24 bases between them. CDR3 DNA sequence: TGTGCCAGCAGCCCCCCCACCTTTCGGGACCCGGGTTACGAGCAGTACTTC. Its protein is CASSPPTFRDPGYEQYF.

The chain combines TRBV5-1 with TRBJ2-1, with 9 bases identical to TRBD2. V shed 0 bases, J shed 8 bases, and the junction held 3 bases outside the gene matches. Germline CDR1 is SGHRS and CDR2 is YFSETQ. The CDR3 runs to 14 residues. The CDR3 loop reads CASSLVVAGDEQFF. In DNA form, the CDR3 reads TGCGCCAGCAGCTTGGTGGTAGCGGGAGATGAGCAGTTCTTC.

The chain combines TRBV6-5 with TRBJ1-2, with 8 bases matching TRBD1. The germline V gene encodes CDR1 MNHEY and CDR2 SVGAGI. After removal of 0 bases from V and 6 bases from J, the junction contained 6 bases not matched to a gene. This CDR3 is built from 15 residues. The CDR3 is CASSYSTGGSDGYTF. CDR3 DNA: TGTGCCAGCAGTTACTCAACAGGGGGAAGCGATGGCTACACCTTC.

The genes are TRBV7-9 and TRBJ2-3, with D perhaps assigned TRBD1 or TRBD2 (5 bases each). V gave up 5 bases and J gave up 4 bases, with 19 bases separating them. Germline CDR1 reads SEHNR; CDR2 reads FQNEAQ (reference sequence). The CDR3 is 16 residues long. Here the CDR3 reads CASSRGAKGRADTQYF. Here the CDR3 DNA reads TGTGCCAGCAGCCGAGGGGCTAAGGGGCGGGCAGATACGCAGTATTTT.

This clonotype was counted between two and nine times. This chain connects TRBV20-1 to TRBJ2-1, with D possibly TRBD2 on 6 matching bases. The germline V gene has CDR1 DFQATT and CDR2 SNEGSKA (reference sequence). V lost 1 base, J lost 0 bases, and 7 bases lay in between. The CDR3 is 14 residues long. CDR3 nucleotide sequence: TGCAGTGCTAGAGCGGGAGCCTCCTACAATGAGCAGTTCTTC. As protein: CSARAGASYNEQFF.

This clonotype has more than one count but fewer than ten. The rearrangement links TRBV10-3 to TRBJ1-6; D not resolved. V lost 0 bases, J lost 0 bases, and 9 bases lay in between. The CDR3 is 17 residues long. Germline-derived CDR1 and CDR2 are ENHRY and SYGVKD. The DNA of the CDR3 is TGTGCCATCAGTGAGTCGGCGGAGAGCTCCTATAATTCACCCCTCCACTTT. Protein sequence: CAISESAESSYNSPLHF.